Below, 17 T cell receptor beta chains from the same sample are listed, as sequenced in a study of cytomegalovirus exposure and HLA in healthy donors. Libraries were prepared by immunoSEQ multiplex PCR; TCRdb keeps only in-frame clonotypes and omits some of them. The sample contains about 98,000 clones, approximately 84% of which appear only once. The sample comprised PBMCs. These receptors were taken from a man aged 18 to 35 in good health and CMV-seropositive.

J is TRBJ1-2 and V is TRBV20-1; maybe TRBD1 (6 bases). CDR3 length: 11 residues. Germline values: CDR1 DFQATT, CDR2 SNEGSKA (reference sequence). The V gene lost 6 bases and the J gene lost 7 bases, with 12 bases spanning the gap. The CDR3 DNA is TGCAGTGCATGGGGGGGCTTTGGCTACACCTTC. Its translation: CSAWGGFGYTF.

The gene calls are TRBV5-6 and TRBJ2-5, with a weak D call TRBD2 (6 bases). CDR3 size: 13 residues. Trimming shortened V by 4 bases and J by 4 bases, and 11 bases separated the two germline ends. In germline, CDR1 is SGHDT, CDR2 YYEEEE. The DNA of the CDR3 is TGTGCCAGCAGCGCGCGGGGTCGAGAGACCCAGTACTTC. It is translated as CASSARGRETQYF.

This chain connects TRBV4-3 to TRBJ2-1, with 11 bases matching TRBD1. The V segment lost 11 bases and the J segment 8 bases; nucleotides outside the gene matches: 8. Looked up from germline, CDR1 is LGHNA and CDR2 is YSLEER. This CDR3 spans 13 amino acids. The CDR3 protein is CAAGDRGLYEQFF. In nucleotides, the CDR3 is TGCGCCGCTGGGGACAGGGGGTTGTATGAGCAGTTCTTC.

The rearrangement links TRBV28 to TRBJ2-7, with D perhaps TRBD2 (5 bases). The V and J ends lost 3 bases and 2 bases respectively, with 14 bases between them. Germline values: CDR1 MDHEN, CDR2 SYDVKM. This CDR3 has 15 residues. This chain's CDR3 is CASSLGPDSTYEQYF. The CDR3 DNA sequence: TGTGCCAGCAGTTTGGGTCCGGACTCAACCTACGAGCAGTACTTC.

The chain carries TRBV6-5 and TRBJ1-5; D call uncertain. There are 14 residues in the CDR3. Trimming took 6 bases from V and 4 from J, leaving 13 bases between them. Germline CDR1 is MNHEY and CDR2 is SVGAGI. CDR3 loop: CASSTNQENQPQHF. As DNA, the CDR3 is TGTGCCAGCAGCACAAACCAGGAAAATCAGCCCCAGCATTTT.

The chain has TRBV5-4 and TRBJ2-1; 12 bases agree with TRBD2. Per germline, CDR1 SGHNT and CDR2 YYREEE (reference sequence). CDR3 length equals 16 residues. J gave up 9 bases and V 4 bases, and 11 bases lay outside the gene matches. Here the CDR3 DNA reads TGTGCCAGCAGCACCTACACTAGCGGGGGGACCAGTGAGCAGTTCTTC. It specifies CASSTYTSGGTSEQFF.

The chain carries TRBV4-3 and TRBJ2-1; 10 nucleotides line up with TRBD1. The germline V gene has CDR1 LGHNA and CDR2 YSLEER. After removal of 0 bases from V and 9 bases from J, the junction contained 8 bases not matched to a gene. The CDR3 loop spans 16 amino acids. The CDR3 nucleotides read TGCGCCAGCAGCCAAGAACCGGGACAGGGGTTCGGTGAGCAGTTCTTC. It codes for CASSQEPGQGFGEQFF.

This clone was seen once. The CDR3 reads CASRMTGTGRHEQYF. As DNA, the CDR3 is TGTGCCAGCAGAATGACCGGGACAGGGCGGCACGAGCAGTACTTC. V is TRBV6-5 and J is TRBJ2-7; TRBD1 matches 9 bases. Germline-derived CDR1 and CDR2 are MNHEY and SVGAGI. This CDR3 is built from 15 residues. V was clipped by 6 bases and J by 5 bases; unmatched bases: 11.

This clone was seen just once. The V and J genes are TRBV27 and TRBJ2-3; TRBD1 is a possible D gene (6 bases). V lost 5 bases to trimming and J lost 3 bases, with 12 bases between them. CDR1 and CDR2 from the germline V gene are MNHEY and SMNVEV (reference sequence). CDR3 length equals 14 residues. For the CDR3, the DNA is TGTGCCAGCAGTACACCACAGGGAACAGATACGCAGTATTTT. This encodes CASSTPQGTDTQYF.

This chain links TRBV27 with TRBJ2-7, with TRBD1 as a possible D gene (6 bases). The CDR3 loop spans 14 amino acids. CDR1 and CDR2 (germline): MNHEY, SMNVEV (reference sequence). V was cut by 6 bases and J by 3 bases, with 15 bases left in between. This CDR3 is CASRMGAVGYEQYF. In DNA, the CDR3 is TGTGCCAGCAGGATGGGGGCGGTGGGCTACGAGCAGTACTTC.

CDR3 residues: CASSFIAGEGYTF. The CDR3 nucleotides are TGTGCCAGCAGTTTTATCGCGGGCGAGGGCTACACCTTC. This chain links TRBV27 with TRBJ1-2; D not certain. Germline-derived CDR1 and CDR2 are MNHEY and SMNVEV (reference sequence). V dropped 3 bases and J dropped 8 bases, with 13 bases sitting between them. There are 13 residues in the CDR3.

The chain recombines TRBV18 with TRBJ2-7; tentatively, D is TRBD1 (6 bases). V dropped 2 bases and J dropped 1 base, with 15 bases sitting between them. The CDR3 runs 16 residues. Germline V gives CDR1 KGHSH, CDR2 LQKENI. CDR3 region: CASSPVQGERSYEQYF. The DNA for the CDR3 is TGTGCCAGCTCACCAGTACAGGGAGAACGGTCCTACGAGCAGTACTTC.

V is TRBV7-9 and J is TRBJ2-3; 7 bases fit TRBD2. In germline, CDR1 is SEHNR, CDR2 FQNEAQ (reference sequence). The CDR3 runs to 13 residues. V trimming: 6 bases; J trimming: 6 bases; junction bases outside the gene matches: 6. The CDR3 region has the DNA TGTGCCAGCAGTTTGCGGGAGATCGATACGCAGTATTTT. The encoded protein is CASSLREIDTQYF.

The chain has TRBV7-9 and TRBJ2-7; perhaps TRBD1 as D (6 bases). The V gene's germline CDR1 is SEHNR and CDR2 FQNEAQ (reference sequence). Trimming took 1 base from V and 3 from J, leaving 7 bases between them. This CDR3 is built from 13 residues. The CDR3 spells CASSLGGGYEQYF. CDR3 DNA sequence: TGTGCCAGCAGCTTAGGAGGGGGCTACGAGCAGTACTTC.

The V call is TRBV6-1, the J call TRBJ1-6; no definite D call. The CDR3 is 10 amino acids. V was pared by 8 bases and J by 15 bases, with 11 bases between. Germline V lookup: CDR1 MNHNS, CDR2 SASEGT. The CDR3 protein is CASASRDLHF. The CDR3 DNA reads as TGTGCCAGCGCCTCCCGGGACCTCCACTTT.

The chain joins TRBV28 to TRBJ2-7, with TRBD2 identical over 14 bases. The germline CDR1 and CDR2 sequences are MDHEN and SYDVKM. V lost 5 bases and J lost 4; bases outside the gene matches: 7. The CDR3 runs 16 residues. The CDR3: CASSIYGTSGSYEQYF. The CDR3, as DNA: TGTGCCAGCAGTATCTACGGGACTAGCGGGAGTTACGAGCAGTACTTC.

The rearrangement uses TRBV7-3 and TRBJ2-6, with 8 bases matching TRBD1. V was pared by 5 bases and J by 1 base, with 13 bases of the junction left unmatched. Per germline, CDR1 SGHTA and CDR2 FQGTGA. CDR3 length: 19 amino acids. CDR3 residues: CASSPKPRDRPSGANVLTF. DNA of the CDR3: TGTGCCAGCAGCCCTAAACCCCGGGACAGGCCTTCTGGGGCCAACGTCCTGACTTTC.